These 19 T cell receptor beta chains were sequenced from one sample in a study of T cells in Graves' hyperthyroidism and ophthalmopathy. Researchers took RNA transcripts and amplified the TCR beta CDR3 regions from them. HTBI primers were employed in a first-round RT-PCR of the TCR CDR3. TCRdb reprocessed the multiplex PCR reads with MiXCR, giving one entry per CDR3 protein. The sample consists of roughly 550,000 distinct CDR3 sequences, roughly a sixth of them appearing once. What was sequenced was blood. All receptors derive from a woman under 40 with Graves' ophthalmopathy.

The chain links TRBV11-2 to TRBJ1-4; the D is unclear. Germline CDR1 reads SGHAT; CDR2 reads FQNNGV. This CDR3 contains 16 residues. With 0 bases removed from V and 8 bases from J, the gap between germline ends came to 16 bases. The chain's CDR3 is CASSLEMVMANEKLFF. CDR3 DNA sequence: TGTGCCAGCAGCTTAGAGATGGTCATGGCCAACGAAAAACTGTTTTTT.

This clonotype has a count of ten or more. The CDR3 DNA sequence: TGTGCCAGCAGGCACCCGGGGAGGGATAATTCACCCCTCCACTTT. This gives the protein CASRHPGRDNSPLHF. The V gene is TRBV11-2, the J gene TRBJ1-6; the D is unclear. CDR1 is SGHAT and CDR2 is FQNNGV in the germline V gene. This CDR3 spans 15 amino acids. Trimming cost V 6 bases and J 5 bases, with 14 bases left between them.

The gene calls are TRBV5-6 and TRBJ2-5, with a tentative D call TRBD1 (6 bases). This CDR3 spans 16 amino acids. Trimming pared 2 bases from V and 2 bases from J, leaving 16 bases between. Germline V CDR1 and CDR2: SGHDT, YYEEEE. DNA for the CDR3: TGTGCCAGCAGCTTCGAGACAGGAGGTCTTCAAGAGACCCAGTACTTC. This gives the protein CASSFETGGLQETQYF.

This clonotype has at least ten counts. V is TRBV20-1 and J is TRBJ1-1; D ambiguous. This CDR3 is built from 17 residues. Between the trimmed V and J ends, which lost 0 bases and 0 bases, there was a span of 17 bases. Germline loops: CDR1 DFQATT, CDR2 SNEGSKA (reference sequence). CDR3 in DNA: TGCAGTGCTAGAGATTCACGGCTCGACATAATGAACACTGAAGCTTTCTTT. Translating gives CSARDSRLDIMNTEAFF.

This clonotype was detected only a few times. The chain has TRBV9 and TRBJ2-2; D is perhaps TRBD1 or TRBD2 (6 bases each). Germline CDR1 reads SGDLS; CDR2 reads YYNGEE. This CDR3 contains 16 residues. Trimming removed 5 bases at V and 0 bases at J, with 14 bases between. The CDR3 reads CASRVEGGANTGELFF. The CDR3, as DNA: TGTGCCAGCAGGGTGGAGGGGGGCGCGAACACCGGGGAGCTGTTTTTT.

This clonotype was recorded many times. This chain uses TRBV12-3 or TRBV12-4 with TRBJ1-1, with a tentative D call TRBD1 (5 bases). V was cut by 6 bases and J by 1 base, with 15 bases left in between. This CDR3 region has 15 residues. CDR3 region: CASSPNGGANTEAFF. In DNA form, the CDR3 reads TGTGCCAGCAGCCCCAATGGGGGAGCGAACACTGAAGCTTTCTTT.

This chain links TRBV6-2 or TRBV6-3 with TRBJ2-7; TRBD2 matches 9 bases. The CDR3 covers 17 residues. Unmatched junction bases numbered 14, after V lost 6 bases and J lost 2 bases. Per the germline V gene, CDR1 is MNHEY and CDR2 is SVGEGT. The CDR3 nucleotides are TGTGCCAGCAGACCAGAATTTCGACTAGCGGAGACCTACGAGCAGTACTTC. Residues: CASRPEFRLAETYEQYF.

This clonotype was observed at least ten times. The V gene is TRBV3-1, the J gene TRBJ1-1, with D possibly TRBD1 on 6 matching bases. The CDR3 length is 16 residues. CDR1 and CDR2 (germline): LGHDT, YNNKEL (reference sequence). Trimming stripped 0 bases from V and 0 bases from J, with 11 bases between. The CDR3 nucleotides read TGTGCCAGCAGCCAAGAGGGGGCAAACATGAACACTGAAGCTTTCTTT. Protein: CASSQEGANMNTEAFF.

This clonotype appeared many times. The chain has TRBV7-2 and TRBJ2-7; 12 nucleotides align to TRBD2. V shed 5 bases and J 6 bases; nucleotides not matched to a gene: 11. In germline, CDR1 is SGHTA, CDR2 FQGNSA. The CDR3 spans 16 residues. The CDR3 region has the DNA TGTGCCAGCAGCCTCGAGACTAGCGGGAGAGGGCGCGAGCAGTACTTC. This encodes CASSLETSGRGREQYF.

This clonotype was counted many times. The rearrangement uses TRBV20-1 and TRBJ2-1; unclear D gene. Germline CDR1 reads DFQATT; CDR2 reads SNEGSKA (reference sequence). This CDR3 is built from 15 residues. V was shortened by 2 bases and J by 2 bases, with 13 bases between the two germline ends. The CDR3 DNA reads TGCAGTGCTAGATCTCGGCGGTCAGCCTACAATGAGCAGTTCTTC. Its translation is CSARSRRSAYNEQFF.

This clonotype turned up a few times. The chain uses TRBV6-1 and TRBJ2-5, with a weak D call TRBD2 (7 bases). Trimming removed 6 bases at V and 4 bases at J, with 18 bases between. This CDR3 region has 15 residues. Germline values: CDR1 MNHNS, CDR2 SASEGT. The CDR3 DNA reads TGTGCCAGCAGGGCCACGCGGGGAGGGGGAGAGACCCAGTACTTC. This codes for CASRATRGGGETQYF.

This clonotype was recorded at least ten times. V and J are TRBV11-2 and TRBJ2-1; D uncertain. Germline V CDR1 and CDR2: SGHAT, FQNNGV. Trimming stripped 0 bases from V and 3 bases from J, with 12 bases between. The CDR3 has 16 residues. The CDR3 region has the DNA TGTGCCAGCAGCTTAGATACTTCACAAGACTACAATGAGCAGTTCTTC. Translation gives CASSLDTSQDYNEQFF.

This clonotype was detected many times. The CDR3 sequence: CASSPAGVKKDTQYF. The CDR3 nucleotides are TGTGCCAGCAGCCCAGCGGGAGTTAAAAAAGATACGCAGTATTTT. The chain combines TRBV7-2 with TRBJ2-3, with 8 bases aligning to TRBD2. Per the germline V gene, CDR1 is SGHTA and CDR2 is FQGNSA. The CDR3 is 15 residues long. Unmatched junction bases numbered 9, after V lost 5 bases and J lost 5 bases.

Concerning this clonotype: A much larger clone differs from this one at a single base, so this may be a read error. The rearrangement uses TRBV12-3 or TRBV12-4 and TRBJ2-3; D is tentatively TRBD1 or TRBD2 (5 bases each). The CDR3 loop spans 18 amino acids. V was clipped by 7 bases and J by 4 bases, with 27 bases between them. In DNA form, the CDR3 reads TGTGCCAGCAAAGGAGTGGGATTCCCGGGACGGCCGCCAGATACGCAGTATTTT. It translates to CASKGVGFPGRPPDTQYF.

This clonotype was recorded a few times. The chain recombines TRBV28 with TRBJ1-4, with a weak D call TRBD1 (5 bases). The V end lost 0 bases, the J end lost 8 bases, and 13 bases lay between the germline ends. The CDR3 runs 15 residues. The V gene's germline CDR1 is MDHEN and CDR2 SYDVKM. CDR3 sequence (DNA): TGTGCCAGCAGTTTATGGGGGACCGGGCCCGAAAAACTGTTTTTT. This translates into CASSLWGTGPEKLFF.

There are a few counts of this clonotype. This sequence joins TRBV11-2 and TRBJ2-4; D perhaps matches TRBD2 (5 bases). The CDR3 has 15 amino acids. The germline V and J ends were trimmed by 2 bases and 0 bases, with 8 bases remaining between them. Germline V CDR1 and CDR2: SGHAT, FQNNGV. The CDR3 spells CASSLSGLAKNIQYF. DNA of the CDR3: TGTGCCAGCAGCTTAAGCGGACTAGCCAAAAACATTCAGTACTTC.

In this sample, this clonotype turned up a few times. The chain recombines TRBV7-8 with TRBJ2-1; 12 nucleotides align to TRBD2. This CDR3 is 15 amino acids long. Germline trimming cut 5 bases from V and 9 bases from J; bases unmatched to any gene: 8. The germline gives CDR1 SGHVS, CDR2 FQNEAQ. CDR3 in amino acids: CASSPRLAGVTEQFF. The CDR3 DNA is TGTGCCAGCAGCCCGAGACTAGCGGGAGTAACTGAGCAGTTCTTC.

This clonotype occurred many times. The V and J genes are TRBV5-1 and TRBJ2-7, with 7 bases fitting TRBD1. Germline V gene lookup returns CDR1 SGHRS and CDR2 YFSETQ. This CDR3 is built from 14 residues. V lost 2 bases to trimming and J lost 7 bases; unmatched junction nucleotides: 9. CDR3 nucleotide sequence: TGCGCCAGCAGCTTAACAGGGGCCTCGGGGGAGCAGTACTTC. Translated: CASSLTGASGEQYF.

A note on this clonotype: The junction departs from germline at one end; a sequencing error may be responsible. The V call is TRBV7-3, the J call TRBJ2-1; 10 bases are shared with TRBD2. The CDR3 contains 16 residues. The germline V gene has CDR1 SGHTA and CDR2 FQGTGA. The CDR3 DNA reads TGTGCCAGCAGCTTAAATTCCGGGACTAGCGTCCATGAGCAATTCTTC. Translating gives CASSLNSGTSVHEQFF.